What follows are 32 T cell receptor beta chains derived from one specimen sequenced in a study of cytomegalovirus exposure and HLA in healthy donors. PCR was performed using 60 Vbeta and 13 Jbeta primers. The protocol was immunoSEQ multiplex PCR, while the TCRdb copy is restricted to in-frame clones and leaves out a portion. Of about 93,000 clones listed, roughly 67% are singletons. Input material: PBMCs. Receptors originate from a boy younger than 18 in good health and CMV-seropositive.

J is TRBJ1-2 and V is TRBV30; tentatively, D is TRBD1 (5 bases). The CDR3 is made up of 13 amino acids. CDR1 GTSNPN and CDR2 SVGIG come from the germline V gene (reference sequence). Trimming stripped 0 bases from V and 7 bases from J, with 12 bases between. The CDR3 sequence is CAWSVAGEGGYTF. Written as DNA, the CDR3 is TGTGCCTGGAGTGTAGCGGGGGAGGGTGGCTACACCTTC.

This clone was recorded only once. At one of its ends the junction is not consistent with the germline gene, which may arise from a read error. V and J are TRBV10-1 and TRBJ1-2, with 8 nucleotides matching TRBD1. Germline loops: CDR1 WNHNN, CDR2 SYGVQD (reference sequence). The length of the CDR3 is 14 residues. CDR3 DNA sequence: TGCGCCAGCAGTCCGGACAGGGAGGCGACTGGCTACCCCTTC. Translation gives CASSPDREATGYPF.

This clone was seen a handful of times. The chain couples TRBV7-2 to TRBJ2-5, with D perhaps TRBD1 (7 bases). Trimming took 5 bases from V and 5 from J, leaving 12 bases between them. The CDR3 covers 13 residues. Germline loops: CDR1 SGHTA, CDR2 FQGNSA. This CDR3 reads CASSPPGGETQYF. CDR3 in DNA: TGTGCCAGCAGCCCCCCAGGGGGGGAGACCCAGTACTTC.

The CDR3 nucleotides read TGTGCCAGCAGCATTAGTATGAACACTGAAGCTTTCTTT. Translated: CASSISMNTEAFF. This chain uses TRBV7-9 with TRBJ1-1; D uncertain. CDR3 size: 13 residues. Between the trimmed V and J ends, which lost 5 bases and 0 bases, there was a span of 7 bases. Germline CDR1 SEHNR, CDR2 FQNEAQ (reference sequence).

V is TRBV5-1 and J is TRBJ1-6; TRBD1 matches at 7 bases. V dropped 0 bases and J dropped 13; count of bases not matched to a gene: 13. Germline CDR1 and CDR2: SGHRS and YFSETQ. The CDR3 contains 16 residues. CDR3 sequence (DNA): TGCGCCAGCAGCTTGGAAACCGGGACAGAGAATGTCCCCCTCCACTTT. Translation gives CASSLETGTENVPLHF. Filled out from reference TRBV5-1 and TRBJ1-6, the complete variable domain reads KAGVTQTPRYLIKTRGQQVTLSCSPISGHRSVSWYQQTPGQGLQFLFEYFSETQRNKGNFPGRFSGRQFSNSRSEMNVSTLELGDSALYLCASSLETGTENVPLHFGNGTRLTVT.

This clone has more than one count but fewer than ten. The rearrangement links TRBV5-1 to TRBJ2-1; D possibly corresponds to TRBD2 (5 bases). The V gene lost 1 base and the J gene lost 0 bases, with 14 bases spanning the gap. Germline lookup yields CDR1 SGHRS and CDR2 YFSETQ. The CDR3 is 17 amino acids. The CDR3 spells CASSLFLMGSSYNEQFF. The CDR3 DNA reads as TGCGCCAGCAGCTTGTTTTTAATGGGGAGCTCCTACAATGAGCAGTTCTTC.

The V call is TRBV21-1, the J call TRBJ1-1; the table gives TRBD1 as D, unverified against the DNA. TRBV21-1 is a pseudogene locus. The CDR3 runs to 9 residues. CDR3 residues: CATSGSAFF. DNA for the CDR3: TGTGCCACCAGCGGCTCTGCTTTCTTT.

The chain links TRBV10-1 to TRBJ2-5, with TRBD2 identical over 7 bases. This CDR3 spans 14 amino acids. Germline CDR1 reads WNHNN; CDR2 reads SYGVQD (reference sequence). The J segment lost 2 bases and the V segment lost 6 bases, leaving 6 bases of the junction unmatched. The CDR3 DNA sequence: TGCGCCAGCAGCCCAGGGAGGGGTCAAGAGACCCAGTACTTC. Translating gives CASSPGRGQETQYF.

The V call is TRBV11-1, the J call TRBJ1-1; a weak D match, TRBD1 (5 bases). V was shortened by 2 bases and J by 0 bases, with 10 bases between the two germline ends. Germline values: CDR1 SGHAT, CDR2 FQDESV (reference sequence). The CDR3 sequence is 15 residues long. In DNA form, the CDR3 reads TGTGCCAGCAGCTTATGGGCAGGGATGAACACTGAAGCTTTCTTT. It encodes CASSLWAGMNTEAFF.

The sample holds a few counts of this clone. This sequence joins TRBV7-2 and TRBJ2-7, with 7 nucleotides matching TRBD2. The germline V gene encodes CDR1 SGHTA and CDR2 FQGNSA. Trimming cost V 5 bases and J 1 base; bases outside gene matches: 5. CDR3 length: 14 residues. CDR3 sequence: CASSLRGVSYEQYF. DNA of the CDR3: TGTGCCAGCAGCCTACGGGGGGTATCCTACGAGCAGTACTTC.

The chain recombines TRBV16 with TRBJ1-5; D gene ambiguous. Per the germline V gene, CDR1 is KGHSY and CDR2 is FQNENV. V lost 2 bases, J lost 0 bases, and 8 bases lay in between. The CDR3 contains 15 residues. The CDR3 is CASSQGLSSNQPQHF. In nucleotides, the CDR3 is TGTGCCAGCAGCCAAGGACTGTCTAGCAATCAGCCCCAGCATTTT.

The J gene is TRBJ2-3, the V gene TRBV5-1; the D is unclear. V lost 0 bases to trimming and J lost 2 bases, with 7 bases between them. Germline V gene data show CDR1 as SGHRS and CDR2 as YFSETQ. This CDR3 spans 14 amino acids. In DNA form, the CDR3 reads TGCGCCAGCAGCTTGGGTCAGAACACAGATACGCAGTATTTT. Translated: CASSLGQNTDTQYF.

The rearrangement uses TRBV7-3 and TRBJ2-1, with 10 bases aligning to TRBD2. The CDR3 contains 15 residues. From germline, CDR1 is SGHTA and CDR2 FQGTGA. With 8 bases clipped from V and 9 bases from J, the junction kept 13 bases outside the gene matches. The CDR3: CASGQGAGGPGEQFF. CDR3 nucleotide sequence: TGTGCCAGCGGACAAGGAGCGGGGGGGCCCGGTGAGCAGTTCTTC.

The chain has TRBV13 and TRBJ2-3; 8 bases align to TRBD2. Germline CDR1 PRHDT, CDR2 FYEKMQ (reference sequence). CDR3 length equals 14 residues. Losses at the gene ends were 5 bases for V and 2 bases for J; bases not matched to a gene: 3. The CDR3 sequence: CASSPRGVTDTQYF. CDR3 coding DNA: TGTGCCAGCAGCCCGCGGGGGGTCACAGATACGCAGTATTTT.

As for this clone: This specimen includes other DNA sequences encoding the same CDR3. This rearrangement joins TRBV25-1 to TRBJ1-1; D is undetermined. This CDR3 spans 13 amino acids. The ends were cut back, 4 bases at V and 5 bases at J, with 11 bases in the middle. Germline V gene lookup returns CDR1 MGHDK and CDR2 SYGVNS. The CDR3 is CASSAGGITEAFF. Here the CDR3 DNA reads TGTGCCAGCAGTGCAGGCGGGATAACTGAAGCTTTCTTT.

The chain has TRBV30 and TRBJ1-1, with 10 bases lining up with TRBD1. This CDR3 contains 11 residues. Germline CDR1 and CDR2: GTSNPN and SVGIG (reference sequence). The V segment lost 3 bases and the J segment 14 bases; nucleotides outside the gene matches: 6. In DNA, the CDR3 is TGTGCCTGGAGCGGACAGGGGGAGCGGTTCTTT. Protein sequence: CAWSGQGERFF. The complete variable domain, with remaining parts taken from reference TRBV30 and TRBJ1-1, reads SQTIHQWPATLVQPVGSPLSLECTVEGTSNPNLYWYRQAAGRGLQLLFYSVGIGQISSEVPQNLSASRPQDRQFILSSKKLLLSDSGFYLCAWSGQGERFFGQGTRLTVV.

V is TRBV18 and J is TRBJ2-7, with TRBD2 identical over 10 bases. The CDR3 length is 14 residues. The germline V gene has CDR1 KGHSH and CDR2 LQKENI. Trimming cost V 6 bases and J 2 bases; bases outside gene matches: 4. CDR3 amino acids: CASSKTSGAYEQYF. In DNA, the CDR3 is TGTGCCAGCTCTAAAACTAGCGGGGCCTACGAGCAGTACTTC.

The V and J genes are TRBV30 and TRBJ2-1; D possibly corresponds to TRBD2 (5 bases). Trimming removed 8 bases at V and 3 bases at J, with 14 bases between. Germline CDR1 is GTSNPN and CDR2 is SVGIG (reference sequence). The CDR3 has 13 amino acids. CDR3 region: CALEAENYNEQFF. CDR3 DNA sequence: TGTGCCCTGGAAGCGGAAAACTACAATGAGCAGTTCTTC. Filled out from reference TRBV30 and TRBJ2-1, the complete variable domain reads SQTIHQWPATLVQPVGSPLSLECTVEGTSNPNLYWYRQAAGRGLQLLFYSVGIGQISSEVPQNLSASRPQDRQFILSSKKLLLSDSGFYLCALEAENYNEQFFGPGTRLTVL.

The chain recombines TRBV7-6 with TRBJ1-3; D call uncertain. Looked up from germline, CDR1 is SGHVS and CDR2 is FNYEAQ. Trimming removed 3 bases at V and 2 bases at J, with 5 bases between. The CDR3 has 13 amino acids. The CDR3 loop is CASSLETGNTIYF. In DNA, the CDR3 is TGTGCCAGCAGCTTGGAGACTGGAAACACCATATATTTT. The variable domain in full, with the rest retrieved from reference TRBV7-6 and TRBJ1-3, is GAGVSQSPRYKVTKRGQDVALRCDPISGHVSLYWYRQALGQGPEFLTYFNYEAQQDKSGLPNDRFSAERPEGSISTLTIQRTEQRDSAMYRCASSLETGNTIYFGEGSWLTVV.

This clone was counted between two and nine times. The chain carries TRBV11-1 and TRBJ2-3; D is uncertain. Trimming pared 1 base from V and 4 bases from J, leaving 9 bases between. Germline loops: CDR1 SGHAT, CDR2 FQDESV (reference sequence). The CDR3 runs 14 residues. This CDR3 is CASSLVRESDTQYF. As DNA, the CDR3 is TGTGCCAGCAGCTTAGTAAGAGAATCAGATACGCAGTATTTT.

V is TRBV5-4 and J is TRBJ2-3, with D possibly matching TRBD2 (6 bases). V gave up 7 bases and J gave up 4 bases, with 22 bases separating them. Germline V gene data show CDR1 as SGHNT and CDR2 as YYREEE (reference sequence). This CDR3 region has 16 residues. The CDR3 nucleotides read TGTGCCAGCGCAGCCTTAAACGAAGCTAGCGCAGATACGCAGTATTTT. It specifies CASAALNEASADTQYF.

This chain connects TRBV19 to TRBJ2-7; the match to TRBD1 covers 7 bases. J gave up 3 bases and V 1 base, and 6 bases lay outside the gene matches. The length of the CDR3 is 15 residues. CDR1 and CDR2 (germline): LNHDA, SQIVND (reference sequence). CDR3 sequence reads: CASSIAGTAFYEQYF. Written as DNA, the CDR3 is TGTGCCAGTAGTATAGCAGGGACAGCTTTCTACGAGCAGTACTTC.

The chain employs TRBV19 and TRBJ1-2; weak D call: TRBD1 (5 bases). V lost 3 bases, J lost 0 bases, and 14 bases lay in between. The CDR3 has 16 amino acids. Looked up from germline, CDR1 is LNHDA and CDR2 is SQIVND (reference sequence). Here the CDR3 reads CASSMWGVGPNYGYTF. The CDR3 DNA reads TGTGCCAGTAGTATGTGGGGGGTAGGCCCTAACTATGGCTACACCTTC.

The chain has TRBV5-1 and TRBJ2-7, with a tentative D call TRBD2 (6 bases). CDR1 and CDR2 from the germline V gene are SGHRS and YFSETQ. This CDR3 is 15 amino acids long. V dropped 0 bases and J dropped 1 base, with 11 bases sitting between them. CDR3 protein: CASSLVGRQSYEQYF. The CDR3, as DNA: TGCGCCAGCAGCTTGGTAGGGAGGCAGTCCTACGAGCAGTACTTC.

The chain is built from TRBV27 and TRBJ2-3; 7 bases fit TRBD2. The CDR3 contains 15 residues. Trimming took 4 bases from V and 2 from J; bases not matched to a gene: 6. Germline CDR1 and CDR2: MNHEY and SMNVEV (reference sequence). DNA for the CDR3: TGTGCCAGCAGTTCGCTAGCGGCCACCACAGATACGCAGTATTTT. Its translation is CASSSLAATTDTQYF.

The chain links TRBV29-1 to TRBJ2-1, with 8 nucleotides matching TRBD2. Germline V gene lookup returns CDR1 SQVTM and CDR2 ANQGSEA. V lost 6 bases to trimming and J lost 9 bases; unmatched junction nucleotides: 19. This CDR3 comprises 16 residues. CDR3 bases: TGCAGCGTAATACAACCGGGACTAGGGGTCCGTGGTGAGCAGTTCTTC. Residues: CSVIQPGLGVRGEQFF.

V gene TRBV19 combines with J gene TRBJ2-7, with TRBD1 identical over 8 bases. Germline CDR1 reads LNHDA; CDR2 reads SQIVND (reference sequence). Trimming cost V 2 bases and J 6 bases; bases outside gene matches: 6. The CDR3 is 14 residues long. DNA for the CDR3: TGTGCCAGTAGTATAAGCGACAGGGGTTCCGAGCAGTACTTC. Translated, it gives CASSISDRGSEQYF. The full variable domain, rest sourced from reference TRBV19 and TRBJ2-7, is DGGITQSPKYLFRKEGQNVTLSCEQNLNHDAMYWYRQDPGQGLRLIYYSQIVNDFQKGDIAEGYSVSREKKESFPLTVTSAQKNPTAFYLCASSISDRGSEQYFGPGTRLTVT.

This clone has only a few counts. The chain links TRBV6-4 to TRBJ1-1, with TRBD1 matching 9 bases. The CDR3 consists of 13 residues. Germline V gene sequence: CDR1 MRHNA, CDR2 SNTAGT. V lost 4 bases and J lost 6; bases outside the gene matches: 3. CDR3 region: CASSVDRGAEAFF. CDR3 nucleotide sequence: TGTGCCAGCAGTGTCGACAGGGGGGCTGAAGCTTTCTTT.

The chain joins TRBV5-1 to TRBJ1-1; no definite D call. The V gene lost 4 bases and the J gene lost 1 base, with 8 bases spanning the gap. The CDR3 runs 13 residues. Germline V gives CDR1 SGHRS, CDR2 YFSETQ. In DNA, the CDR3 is TGCGCCAGCAGCCCGAGTGGGAACACTGAAGCTTTCTTT. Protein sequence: CASSPSGNTEAFF. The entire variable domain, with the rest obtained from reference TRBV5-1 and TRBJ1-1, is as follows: KAGVTQTPRYLIKTRGQQVTLSCSPISGHRSVSWYQQTPGQGLQFLFEYFSETQRNKGNFPGRFSGRQFSNSRSEMNVSTLELGDSALYLCASSPSGNTEAFFGQGTRLTVV.

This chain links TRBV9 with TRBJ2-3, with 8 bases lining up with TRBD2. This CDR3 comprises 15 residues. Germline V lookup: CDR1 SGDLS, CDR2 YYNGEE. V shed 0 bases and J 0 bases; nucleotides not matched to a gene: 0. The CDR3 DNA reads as TGTGCCAGCAGCGTAGCGGGGGGGAGCACAGATACGCAGTATTTT. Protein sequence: CASSVAGGSTDTQYF.

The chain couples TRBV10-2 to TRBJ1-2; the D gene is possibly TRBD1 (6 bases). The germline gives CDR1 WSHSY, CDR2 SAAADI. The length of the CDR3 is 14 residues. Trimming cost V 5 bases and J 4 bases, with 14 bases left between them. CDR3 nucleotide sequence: TGCGCCAGCAGTAGGCGACAGGCGGGCTATGGCTACACCTTC. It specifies CASSRRQAGYGYTF.

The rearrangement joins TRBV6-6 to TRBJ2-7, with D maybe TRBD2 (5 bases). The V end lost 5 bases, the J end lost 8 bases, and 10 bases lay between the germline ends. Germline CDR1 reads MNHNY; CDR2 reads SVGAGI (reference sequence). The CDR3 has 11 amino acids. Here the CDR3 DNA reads TGTGCCAGCAGTCCGGGGAGTAAGCAGTACTTC. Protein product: CASSPGSKQYF.